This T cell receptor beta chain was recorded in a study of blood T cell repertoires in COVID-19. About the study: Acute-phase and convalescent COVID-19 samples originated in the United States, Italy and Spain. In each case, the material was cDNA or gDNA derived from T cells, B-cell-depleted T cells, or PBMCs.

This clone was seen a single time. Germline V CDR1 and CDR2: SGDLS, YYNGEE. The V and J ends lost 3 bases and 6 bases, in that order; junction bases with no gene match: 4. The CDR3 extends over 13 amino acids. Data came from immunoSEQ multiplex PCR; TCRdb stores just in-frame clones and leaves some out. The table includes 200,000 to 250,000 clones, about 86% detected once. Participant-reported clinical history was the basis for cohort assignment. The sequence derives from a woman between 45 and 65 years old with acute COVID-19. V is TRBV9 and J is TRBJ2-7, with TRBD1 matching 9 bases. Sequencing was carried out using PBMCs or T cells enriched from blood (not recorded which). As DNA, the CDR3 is TGTGCCAGCAGCGACCGGACAGGGGCCGAGCAGTACTTC. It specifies CASSDRTGAEQYF.